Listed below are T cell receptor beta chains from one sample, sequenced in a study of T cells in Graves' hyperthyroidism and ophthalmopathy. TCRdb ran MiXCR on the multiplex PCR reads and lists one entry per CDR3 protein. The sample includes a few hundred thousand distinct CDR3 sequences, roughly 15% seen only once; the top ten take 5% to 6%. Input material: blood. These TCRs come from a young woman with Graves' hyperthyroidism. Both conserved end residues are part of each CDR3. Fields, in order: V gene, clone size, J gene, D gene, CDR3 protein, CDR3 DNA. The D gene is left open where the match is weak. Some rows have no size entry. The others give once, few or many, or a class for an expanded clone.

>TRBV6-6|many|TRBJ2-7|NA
CASSLMIVVKQYF
TGTGCCAGCAGTTTGATGATAGTGGTGAAGCAGTACTTC
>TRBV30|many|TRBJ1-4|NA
CAWRATGTTNEKLFF
TGTGCCTGGAGAGCTACAGGGACAACTAATGAAAAACTGTTTTTT
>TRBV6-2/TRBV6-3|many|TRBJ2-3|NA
CASSDTGAVGTDTQYF
TGTGCCAGCAGTGATACGGGAGCCGTAGGCACAGATACGCAGTATTTT
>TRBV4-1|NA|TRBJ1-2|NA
CASSQGWDGPYGYTF
TGCGCCAGCAGCCAGGGGTGGGACGGACCCTATGGCTACACCTTC
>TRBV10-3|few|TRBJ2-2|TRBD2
CAISGLAGEGAGELFF
TGTGCCATCAGCGGACTAGCGGGAGAAGGGGCCGGGGAGCTGTTTTTT
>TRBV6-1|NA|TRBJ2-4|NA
CASSPGPLAKNIQYF
TGTGCCAGCAGTCCCGGACCGCTAGCCAAAAACATTCAGTACTTC
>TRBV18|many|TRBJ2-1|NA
CASSPPSRRQGNEQFF
TGTGCCAGCTCACCACCCAGCCGGCGGCAGGGAAATGAGCAGTTCTTC
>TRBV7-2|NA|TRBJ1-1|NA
CASSGRGWGEAFF
TGTGCCAGCAGCGGCAGGGGTTGGGGTGAAGCTTTCTTT
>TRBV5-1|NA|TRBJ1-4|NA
CASSVSQNPNEKLFF
TGCGCCAGCAGCGTATCCCAGAATCCCAATGAAAAACTGTTTTTT
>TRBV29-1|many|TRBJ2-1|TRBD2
CSASWALAIYNEQFF
TGCAGCGCCTCCTGGGCACTAGCGATTTACAATGAGCAGTTCTTC
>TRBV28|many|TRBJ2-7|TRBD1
CASSLQRGGGYEQYF
TGTGCCAGCAGTTTACAGAGAGGGGGCGGCTACGAGCAGTACTTC
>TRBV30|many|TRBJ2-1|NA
CAWSTYQDNEQFF
TGTGCCTGGAGTACCTACCAGGACAATGAGCAGTTCTTC
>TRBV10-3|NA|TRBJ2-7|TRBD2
CAISTLAGAYEQYF
TGTGCCATCAGCACCTTGGCGGGGGCCTACGAGCAGTACTTC
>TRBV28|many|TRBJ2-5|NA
CASSLLAGVTQYF
TGTGCCAGCAGTTTATTGGCAGGGGTGACCCAGTACTTC
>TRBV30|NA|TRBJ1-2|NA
CAWSDWDSNYGYTF
TGTGCCTGGAGTGACTGGGATTCTAACTATGGCTACACCTTC
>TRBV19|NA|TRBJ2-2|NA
CASSTRAAKHGELFF
TGTGCCAGTAGTACCCGGGCCGCCAAGCACGGGGAGCTGTTTTTT